Listed here are 32 T cell receptor beta chains from one sample, sequenced in a study of blood T cell repertoires in COVID-19. Sequencing was performed with immunoSEQ multiplex PCR; in TCRdb, only in-frame clones are kept and a portion is missing. The repertoire consists of roughly 290,000 clones, with approximately 85% occurring once and the leading ten covering around 2.2%. The specimen was PBMCs or T cells enriched from blood (not recorded which). All receptors come from a man aged 25-40 years who had recovered from COVID-19.

The chain employs TRBV5-1 and TRBJ2-5; D not certain. Germline CDR1 SGHRS, CDR2 YFSETQ. Between the trimmed V and J ends, which lost 4 bases and 5 bases, there was a span of 12 bases. CDR3 length: 13 amino acids. CDR3 loop: CASSRNLRETQYF. Here the CDR3 DNA reads TGCGCCAGCAGCCGAAACCTGAGGGAGACCCAGTACTTC.

The chain carries TRBV19 and TRBJ1-1; 8 bases match TRBD1. Trimming at V came to 6 bases and at J to 1 base, leaving 34 bases not matched to a gene. Germline assignment: CDR1 LNHDA and CDR2 SQIVND (reference sequence). The CDR3 length is 24 residues. The CDR3 loop reads CASSLSGTGRGTSRYKLENTEAFF. CDR3 coding DNA: TGTGCCAGTAGCCTTTCGGGGACAGGCAGGGGAACCTCTCGTTACAAATTAGAGAACACTGAAGCTTTCTTT.

The rearrangement links TRBV12-3 or TRBV12-4 to TRBJ1-5; D ambiguous. The V and J ends lost 6 bases and 3 bases respectively, with 9 bases between them. The length of the CDR3 is 13 residues. CDR3 amino acids: CASSRTPNQPQHF. Here the CDR3 DNA reads TGTGCCAGCAGCCGTACACCCAATCAGCCCCAGCATTTT.

The V call is TRBV4-3, the J call TRBJ1-6, with 9 bases identical to TRBD1. The CDR3 runs to 15 residues. The ends lost 2 bases at V and 7 bases at J; junction bases unmatched: 3. CDR1 and CDR2 (germline): LGHNA, YSLEER. CDR3 nucleotides: TGCGCCAGCAGCCAACAAACAGGGGGCAATTCACCCCTCCACTTT. Its protein product is CASSQQTGGNSPLHF.

This clone was observed a handful of times. The identical CDR3 is also encoded by other nucleotide sequences in the sample. J is TRBJ1-5 and V is TRBV7-2, with a possible D match to TRBD1 (6 bases). Trimming took off 4 bases at V and 2 bases at J, with 6 bases between the two ends. This CDR3 region has 13 residues. Germline assignment: CDR1 SGHTA and CDR2 FQGNSA. In DNA form, the CDR3 reads TGTGCCAGCAGCTACAGGGGCAATCAGCCCCAGCATTTT. It is translated as CASSYRGNQPQHF.

This clone was seen just once. V usage is TRBV30 and J usage is TRBJ1-1; TRBD1 might be the D (6 bases). The CDR3 covers 12 residues. Germline V gives CDR1 GTSNPN, CDR2 SVGIG (reference sequence). Deletions cut 5 bases from V and 7 bases from J, with 14 bases between. CDR3 region: CAWAGETFEAFF. CDR3 in DNA: TGTGCCTGGGCAGGGGAAACCTTTGAAGCTTTCTTT.

The chain recombines TRBV25-1 with TRBJ1-2; 10 bases match TRBD1. The CDR3 covers 15 residues. Germline CDR1 and CDR2: MGHDK and SYGVNS. J lost 3 bases, V lost 4 bases, and 5 bases had no gene match. The CDR3 DNA follows: TGTGCCAGCAGTGCACCCGGGACAGGGGACTATGGCTACACCTTC. It yields the protein CASSAPGTGDYGYTF.

This chain uses TRBV29-1 with TRBJ2-5, with TRBD1 matching 7 bases. The germline gives CDR1 SQVTM, CDR2 ANQGSEA. The trim removed 0 bases at V and 4 bases at J, leaving 2 bases unmatched. The CDR3 contains 13 residues. The CDR3 nucleotides read TGCAGCGTTGAAGAGAACAGGGGAGAGACCCAGTACTTC. As protein: CSVEENRGETQYF.

The chain combines TRBV30 with TRBJ1-5; 9 nucleotides agree with TRBD1. Looked up from germline, CDR1 is GTSNPN and CDR2 is SVGIG (reference sequence). The CDR3 consists of 15 residues. With V trimmed by 3 bases and J by 4 bases, 7 bases remained unmatched. CDR3 sequence reads: CAWSSGQGSNQPQHF. In nucleotides, the CDR3 is TGTGCCTGGAGCTCGGGACAGGGAAGTAATCAGCCCCAGCATTTT.

This clone was picked up a small number of times. The chain employs TRBV5-1 and TRBJ2-3; D may be TRBD1 (6 bases). V dropped 0 bases and J dropped 4 bases, with 12 bases sitting between them. Per the germline V gene, CDR1 is SGHRS and CDR2 is YFSETQ. This CDR3 is built from 15 residues. CDR3 amino acids: CASSLDRVIPDTQYF. CDR3 in DNA: TGCGCCAGCAGCTTGGACAGGGTAATCCCAGATACGCAGTATTTT.

About this clone itself: One end of the junction varies from germline; a read error may be responsible. The genes are TRBV6-1 and TRBJ1-6, with 8 bases that match TRBD1. Germline lookup yields CDR1 MNHNS and CDR2 SASEGT. The CDR3 loop spans 16 amino acids. The CDR3 is CASREDRGTLNSPLHF. CDR3 nucleotide sequence: TGTGCCAGCAGGGAAGACAGGGGCACCCTTAATTCACCCCTCCACTTT.

J is TRBJ2-7 and V is TRBV9; TRBD1 might be the D (6 bases). The germline gives CDR1 SGDLS, CDR2 YYNGEE. V dropped 0 bases and J dropped 2 bases, with 9 bases sitting between them. CDR3 length equals 14 residues. CDR3 bases: TGTGCCAGCAGCGTAGCCAGGGGCCCCTACGAGCAGTACTTC. It is translated as CASSVARGPYEQYF.

V gene TRBV7-3 combines with J gene TRBJ1-1, with 10 positions matching TRBD1. Trimming cost V 5 bases and J 0 bases; bases outside gene matches: 3. CDR1 and CDR2 (germline): SGHTA, FQGTGA. CDR3 length: 15 amino acids. The CDR3 region is CASSAGQGMNTEAFF. DNA for the CDR3: TGTGCCAGCAGCGCGGGACAGGGGATGAACACTGAAGCTTTCTTT. Combining the CDR3 with reference TRBV7-3 and TRBJ1-1 gives the whole variable domain GAGVSQTPSNKVTEKGKYVELRCDPISGHTALYWYRQSLGQGPEFLIYFQGTGAADDSGLPNDRFFAVRPEGSVSTLKIQRTERGDSAVYLCASSAGQGMNTEAFFGQGTRLTVV.

The CDR3 reads CSVAGSEETQYF. DNA of the CDR3: TGCAGCGTCGCTGGAAGCGAAGAGACCCAGTACTTC. The rearrangement joins TRBV29-1 to TRBJ2-5; no clear D. Per germline, CDR1 SQVTM and CDR2 ANQGSEA. The V end lost 6 bases, the J end lost 3 bases, and 11 bases lay between the germline ends. CDR3 length equals 12 residues.

In nucleotides, the CDR3 is TGTGCCAGCAGGGAGCTCGGACAGGGAGGTAATGAGCAGTTCTTC. This codes for CASRELGQGGNEQFF. The chain joins TRBV5-6 to TRBJ2-1, with TRBD1 matching 8 bases. Germline V gene lookup returns CDR1 SGHDT and CDR2 YYEEEE. Trimming removed 5 bases from V and 7 bases from J; junction bases left unmatched: 11. This CDR3 region has 15 residues.

The chain combines TRBV19 with TRBJ1-2; no definite D call. The ends were cut back, 3 bases at V and 6 bases at J, with 11 bases in the middle. The germline gives CDR1 LNHDA, CDR2 SQIVND (reference sequence). The CDR3 spans 13 residues. The CDR3 spells CASSMRALDGYTF. The CDR3 nucleotides read TGTGCCAGTAGTATGAGGGCCTTGGATGGCTACACCTTC.

The chain uses TRBV21-1 and TRBJ1-1; the D call of TRBD1 is as the table states it, not checked on the DNA. TRBV21-1 constitutes a pseudogene. The CDR3 totals 19 residues. CDR3 bases: TGTGCCAGCAGCGAAACCAACCGGGACACTAATCAGAGGGACACTGAAGCTTTCTTT. Translation: CASSETNRDTNQRDTEAFF.

This sequence joins TRBV10-2 and TRBJ1-6; TRBD1 agrees at 8 bases. This CDR3 has 17 residues. After removal of 6 bases from V and 4 bases from J, the junction contained 11 bases not matched to a gene. Germline V gene sequence: CDR1 WSHSY, CDR2 SAAADI. For the CDR3, the DNA is TGCGCCAGCAGCGGAGTTCAGGGGGCGGGATATAATTCACCCCTCCACTTT. Amino acid sequence: CASSGVQGAGYNSPLHF.

The V call is TRBV10-3, the J call TRBJ1-2; 11 bases align to TRBD1. Germline V CDR1 and CDR2: ENHRY, SYGVKD. This CDR3 has 14 residues. V shed 7 bases and J 7 bases; nucleotides not matched to a gene: 8. DNA for the CDR3: TGTGCCATCACTAGGACAGGGGGCGGCAGTGGCTACACCTTC. Its translation is CAITRTGGGSGYTF.

This clone was seen once. The chain recombines TRBV5-1 with TRBJ1-2; D is perhaps TRBD1 (6 bases). CDR1 is SGHRS, CDR2 YFSETQ, per germline. Deletions cut 6 bases from V and 4 bases from J, with 16 bases between. This CDR3 is 14 amino acids long. The CDR3 nucleotides read TGCGCCAGCACGGAGGATACAGGGAGCTATGGCTACACCTTC. Its protein product is CASTEDTGSYGYTF.

The chain links TRBV4-2 to TRBJ2-7; 10 bases agree with TRBD1. Trimming removed 4 bases from V and 3 bases from J; junction bases left unmatched: 6. The CDR3 runs 15 residues. CDR1 and CDR2 from the germline V gene are LGHNA and YNFKEQ. The CDR3 here is CASSRERTGGYEQYF. CDR3 DNA sequence: TGTGCCAGCAGCCGAGAACGGACAGGGGGCTACGAGCAGTACTTC.

The V and J genes are TRBV5-4 and TRBJ2-5; D gene unclear. The V and J ends lost 2 bases and 2 bases respectively, with 10 bases between them. The CDR3 extends over 14 amino acids. Germline lookup yields CDR1 SGHNT and CDR2 YYREEE (reference sequence). CDR3 in DNA: TGTGCCAGCAGCTTTATTGACAAGCAAGAGACCCAGTACTTC. Its translation is CASSFIDKQETQYF.

This clone was seen just once. This chain uses TRBV5-1 with TRBJ2-1; tentative D call: TRBD2 (5 bases). The CDR3 has 15 amino acids. Germline CDR1 and CDR2: SGHRS and YFSETQ. V lost 3 bases and J lost 7, with 17 bases in between. Here the CDR3 reads CASSWRPNRRNEQFF. The CDR3 DNA sequence: TGCGCCAGCAGCTGGAGACCGAACCGGAGGAATGAGCAGTTCTTC.

This rearrangement joins TRBV5-6 to TRBJ1-2; TRBD1 might be the D (6 bases). CDR3 length equals 15 residues. V was pared by 0 bases and J by 2 bases, with 11 bases between. Germline CDR1 reads SGHDT; CDR2 reads YYEEEE. CDR3 residues: CASSLEGRGNYGYTF. The CDR3 bases are TGTGCCAGCAGCTTGGAAGGCAGGGGAAACTATGGCTACACCTTC.

The chain joins TRBV4-3 to TRBJ1-1, with D possibly TRBD1 on 5 matching bases. The CDR3 length is 13 residues. V shed 4 bases and J shed 8 bases, with 14 bases lying between them. CDR1 LGHNA and CDR2 YSLEER come from the germline V gene. CDR3 in amino acids: CASSPERKGEAFF. The DNA of the CDR3 is TGCGCCAGCAGCCCCGAAAGGAAGGGGGAAGCTTTCTTT.

The genes are TRBV6-5 and TRBJ1-1; possibly TRBD1 for D (6 bases). The V gene's germline CDR1 is MNHEY and CDR2 SVGAGI. This CDR3 has 14 amino acids. Deletions cut 7 bases from V and 2 bases from J, with 14 bases between. The chain's CDR3 is CASNPGHPNTEAFF. CDR3 DNA: TGTGCCAGCAACCCGGGACACCCAAACACTGAAGCTTTCTTT.

CDR3 coding DNA: TGCAGCGTGGTGACAGGGACAAACTATGGCTACACCTTC. Translation: CSVVTGTNYGYTF. The gene calls are TRBV29-1 and TRBJ1-2, with 7 positions matching TRBD1. CDR3 length: 13 residues. Losses at the gene ends were 6 bases for V and 2 bases for J; bases not matched to a gene: 6. Germline V gives CDR1 SQVTM, CDR2 ANQGSEA.

The chain is built from TRBV2 and TRBJ1-4; 10 nucleotides agree with TRBD1. This CDR3 contains 14 residues. Trimming took 5 bases from V and 8 from J; bases not matched to a gene: 5. Germline lookup yields CDR1 SNHLY and CDR2 FYNNEI. The chain's CDR3 is CASSQTGGLEKLFF. CDR3 nucleotide sequence: TGTGCCAGCAGTCAGACAGGGGGCTTAGAAAAACTGTTTTTT.

The chain has TRBV6-5 and TRBJ1-2; 8 nucleotides agree with TRBD1. This CDR3 has 15 residues. The germline gives CDR1 MNHEY, CDR2 SVGAGI. Trimming took 6 bases from V and 3 from J; bases not matched to a gene: 9. The CDR3 protein is CASSNRPTGDYGYTF. CDR3 nucleotides: TGTGCCAGCAGCAACCGCCCGACAGGGGACTATGGCTACACCTTC.

This chain uses TRBV2 with TRBJ1-3, with D unclear. V was clipped by 6 bases and J by 7 bases, with 4 bases between them. Germline CDR1 is SNHLY and CDR2 is FYNNEI. This CDR3 comprises 10 residues. The CDR3 nucleotides are TGTGCCAGCAGCCTTAACACCATATATTTT. The encoded protein is CASSLNTIYF.

V and J are TRBV28 and TRBJ1-1, with 11 bases that match TRBD1. Unmatched junction bases numbered 5, after V lost 7 bases and J lost 1 base. From germline, CDR1 is MDHEN and CDR2 SYDVKM. The CDR3 has 15 residues. CDR3 loop: CASTGQGGPNTEAFF. The CDR3 bases are TGTGCCAGCACGGGACAGGGGGGACCGAACACTGAAGCTTTCTTT.

The chain employs TRBV10-3 and TRBJ1-1, with D possibly TRBD1 on 6 matching bases. Germline CDR1 and CDR2: ENHRY and SYGVKD. CDR3 length: 13 amino acids. The ends were cut back, 5 bases at V and 4 bases at J, with 11 bases in the middle. CDR3 bases: TGTGCCATCAGTAATACAGGGACCACTGAAGCTTTCTTT. It encodes CAISNTGTTEAFF.